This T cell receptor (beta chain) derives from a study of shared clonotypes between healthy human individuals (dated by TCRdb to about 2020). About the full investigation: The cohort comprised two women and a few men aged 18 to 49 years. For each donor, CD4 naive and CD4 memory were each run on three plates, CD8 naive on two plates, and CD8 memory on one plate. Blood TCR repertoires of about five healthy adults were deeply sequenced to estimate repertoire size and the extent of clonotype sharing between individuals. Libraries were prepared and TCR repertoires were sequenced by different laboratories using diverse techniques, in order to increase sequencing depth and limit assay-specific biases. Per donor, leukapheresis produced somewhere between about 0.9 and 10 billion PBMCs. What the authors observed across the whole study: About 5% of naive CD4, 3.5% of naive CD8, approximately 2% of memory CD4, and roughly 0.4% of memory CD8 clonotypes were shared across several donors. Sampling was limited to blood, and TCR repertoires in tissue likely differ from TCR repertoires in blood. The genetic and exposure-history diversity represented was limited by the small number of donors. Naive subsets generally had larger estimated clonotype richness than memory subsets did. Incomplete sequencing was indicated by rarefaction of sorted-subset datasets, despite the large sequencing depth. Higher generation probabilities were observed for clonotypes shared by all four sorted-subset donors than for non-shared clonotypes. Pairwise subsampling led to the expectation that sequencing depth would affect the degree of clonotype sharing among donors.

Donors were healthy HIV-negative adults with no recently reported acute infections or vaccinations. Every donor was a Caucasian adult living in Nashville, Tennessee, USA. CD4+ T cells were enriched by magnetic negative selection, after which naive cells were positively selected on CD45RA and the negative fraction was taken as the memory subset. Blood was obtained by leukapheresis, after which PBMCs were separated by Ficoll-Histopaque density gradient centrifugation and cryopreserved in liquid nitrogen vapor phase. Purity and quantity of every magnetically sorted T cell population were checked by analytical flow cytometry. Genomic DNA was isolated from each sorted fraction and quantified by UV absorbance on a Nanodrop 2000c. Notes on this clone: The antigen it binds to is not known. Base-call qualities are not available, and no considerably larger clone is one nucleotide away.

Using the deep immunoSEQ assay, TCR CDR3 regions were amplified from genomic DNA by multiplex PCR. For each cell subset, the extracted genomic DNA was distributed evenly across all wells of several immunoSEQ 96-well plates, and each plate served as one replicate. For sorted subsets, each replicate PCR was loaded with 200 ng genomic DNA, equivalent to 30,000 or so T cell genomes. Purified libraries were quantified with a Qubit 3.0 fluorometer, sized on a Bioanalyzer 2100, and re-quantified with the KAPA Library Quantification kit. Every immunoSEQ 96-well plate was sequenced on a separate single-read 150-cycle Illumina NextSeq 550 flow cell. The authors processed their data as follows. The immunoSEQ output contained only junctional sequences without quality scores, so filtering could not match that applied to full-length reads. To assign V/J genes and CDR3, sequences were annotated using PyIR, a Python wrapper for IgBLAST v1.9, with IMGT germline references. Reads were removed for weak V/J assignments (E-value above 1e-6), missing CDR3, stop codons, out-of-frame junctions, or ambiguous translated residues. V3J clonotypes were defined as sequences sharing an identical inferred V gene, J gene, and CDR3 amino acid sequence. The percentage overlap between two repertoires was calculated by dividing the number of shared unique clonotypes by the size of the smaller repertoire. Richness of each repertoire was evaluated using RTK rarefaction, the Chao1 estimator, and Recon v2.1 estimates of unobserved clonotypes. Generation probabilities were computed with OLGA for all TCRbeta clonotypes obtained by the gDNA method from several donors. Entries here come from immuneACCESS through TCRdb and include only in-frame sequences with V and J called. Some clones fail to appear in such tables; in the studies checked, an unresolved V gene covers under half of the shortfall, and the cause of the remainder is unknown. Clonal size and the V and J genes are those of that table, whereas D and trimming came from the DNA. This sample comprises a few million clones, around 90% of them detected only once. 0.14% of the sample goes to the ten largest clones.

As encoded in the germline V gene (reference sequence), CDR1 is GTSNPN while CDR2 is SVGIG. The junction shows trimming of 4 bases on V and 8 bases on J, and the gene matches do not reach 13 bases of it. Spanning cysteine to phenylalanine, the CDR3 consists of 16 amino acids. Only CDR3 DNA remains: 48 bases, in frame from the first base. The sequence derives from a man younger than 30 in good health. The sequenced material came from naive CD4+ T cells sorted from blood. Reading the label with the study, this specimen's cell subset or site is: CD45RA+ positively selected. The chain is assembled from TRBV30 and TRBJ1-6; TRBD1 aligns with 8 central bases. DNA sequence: TGTGCCTGGACTCTCCTGGCAGGGGGCGCGGATTCACCCCTCCACTTT. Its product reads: CAWTLLAGGADSPLHF.